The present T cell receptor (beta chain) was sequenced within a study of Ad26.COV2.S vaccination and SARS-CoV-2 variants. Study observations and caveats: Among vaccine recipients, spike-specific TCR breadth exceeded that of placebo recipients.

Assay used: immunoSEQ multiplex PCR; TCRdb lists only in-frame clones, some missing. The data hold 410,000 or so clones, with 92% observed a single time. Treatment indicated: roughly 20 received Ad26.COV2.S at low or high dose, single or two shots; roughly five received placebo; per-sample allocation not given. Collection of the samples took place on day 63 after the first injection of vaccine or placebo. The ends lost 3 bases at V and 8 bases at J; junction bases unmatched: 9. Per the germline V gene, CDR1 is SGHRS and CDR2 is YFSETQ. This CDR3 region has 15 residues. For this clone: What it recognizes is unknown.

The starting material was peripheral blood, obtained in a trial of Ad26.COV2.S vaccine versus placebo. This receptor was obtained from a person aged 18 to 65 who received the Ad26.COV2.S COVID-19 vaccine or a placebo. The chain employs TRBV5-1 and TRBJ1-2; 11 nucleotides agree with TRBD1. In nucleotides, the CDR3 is TGCGCCAGCAGCTCGGGACAGGGGGGCGTTAAGGGCTACACCTTC. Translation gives CASSSGQGGVKGYTF.